This T cell receptor beta chain is from a study of blood T cell repertoires in COVID-19. Germline V gives CDR1 LGHDT, CDR2 YNNKEL (reference sequence). V shed 3 bases, J shed 4 bases, and the junction held 5 bases outside the gene matches. The CDR3 consists of 15 residues. TCRdb's table, derived via immunoSEQ multiplex PCR, lists solely in-frame clones and lacks some. This table has about 26,000 clones, around 91% appearing once. The material sequenced was peripheral blood. This clonotype was obtained from a man between 65 and 85 years old with acute or convalescent COVID-19. V usage is TRBV3-1 (or the pseudogene TRBV3-2) and J usage is TRBJ1-4, with 7 positions matching TRBD1. The CDR3 region is CASSHTGAGNEKLFF. The CDR3 DNA reads TGTGCCAGCAGCCATACAGGGGCGGGTAATGAAAAACTGTTTTTT.